This T cell receptor beta chain was found in a study of T cells after posttransplantation cyclophosphamide. Findings and caveats of the study: Recipient CMV seropositivity and CMV reactivation strongly tracked TRB clonality. Donor-recipient repertoire similarity was low at 1-2 months, rising over year one. TRB overlap between skin or GI tissue T cells and blood was limited.

Treatment was busulfan-fludarabine conditioning, a marrow graft, and cyclophosphamide on days +3 and +4. Some clones are missing from TCRdb's copy, which holds only in-frame ones; the method was immunoSEQ multiplex PCR. The sample lists approximately 3,000 clones, about three fifths occurring once. In this sample, this clone turned up once. The antigen is not known. CDR3 size: 19 residues. With V trimmed by 0 bases and J by 3 bases, 10 bases remained unmatched. Per the germline V gene, CDR1 is KGHSH and CDR2 is LQKENI. This TCR was recovered from a male patient aged 55 to 69 who received an allogeneic stem cell transplant from a related donor and was CMV-positive. Some T cells may be transferred from the graft donor. This rearrangement joins TRBV18 to TRBJ2-1, with 11 bases that match TRBD2. The specimen was PBMCs, collected 30 days after allogeneic stem cell transplant with posttransplant cyclophosphamide. This chain's CDR3 is CASSPPRGSGGENYNEQFF. The CDR3 region has the DNA TGTGCCAGCTCACCACCGAGGGGTAGCGGGGGGGAAAACTACAATGAGCAGTTCTTC.